These 9 T cell receptor beta chains were sequenced from one sample in a study of human T cells and chemical hapten exposure. TCRdb itself ran the RACE reads through MiXCR, one entry per CDR3 protein. The data show around 380,000 distinct CDR3 sequences, around 5.5% seen once. Time point given: pre-sensitization, week 0. The treatment was: therapeutic diphenylcyclopropenone sensitization with weekly scalp DPC. The sample was whole blood, taken in connection with sensitization to the hapten diphenylcyclopropenone (DPC). Every receptor here comes from a woman under 30 with alopecia areata. Some clones in this sample may be carry-over from other donors' samples.

This clonotype was seen many times. The V gene is TRBV6-2 or TRBV6-3, the J gene TRBJ1-6; 9 nucleotides match TRBD1. The V and J ends lost 4 bases and 10 bases, in that order; junction bases with no gene match: 11. The CDR3 is 16 residues long. Germline V lookup: CDR1 MNHEY, CDR2 SVGEGT. The DNA of the CDR3 is TGTGCCAGCAGTTCGAGAACGGGACAGGGCAGATCACCCCTCCACTTT. It is translated as CASSSRTGQGRSPLHF.

This clonotype has just a few counts. This chain links TRBV12-3 or TRBV12-4 with TRBJ1-5; perhaps TRBD1 as D (5 bases). V gave up 8 bases and J gave up 8 bases, with 19 bases separating them. The CDR3 runs to 14 residues. The chain's CDR3 is CASRPRGPYEPQHF. The CDR3 nucleotides read TGTGCCAGCCGCCCGCGGGGCCCCTATGAGCCCCAGCATTTT.

This clonotype occurred a few times. The chain carries TRBV20-1 and TRBJ2-3; TRBD2 agrees at 9 bases. Germline CDR1 reads DFQATT; CDR2 reads SNEGSKA (reference sequence). The CDR3 length is 16 residues. The ends lost 1 base at V and 4 bases at J; junction bases unmatched: 9. For the CDR3, the DNA is TGCAGTGCTAGAGTGGGCGGCGGGGGGGCCGCAGATACGCAGTATTTT. Translated, it gives CSARVGGGGAADTQYF.

The chain is built from TRBV29-1 and TRBJ1-5; possible D gene TRBD1, 5 bases. The CDR3 spans 15 residues. The V and J ends lost 4 bases and 3 bases respectively, with 16 bases between them. CDR1 is SQVTM and CDR2 is ANQGSEA in the germline V gene. CDR3 in amino acids: CSVVTGAPDNQPQHF. Written as DNA, the CDR3 is TGCAGCGTTGTCACAGGCGCTCCTGACAATCAGCCCCAGCATTTT. Drawing the rest from reference TRBV29-1 and TRBJ1-5, the complete variable domain is SAVISQKPSRDICQRGTSLTIQCQVDSQVTMMFWYRQQPGQSLTLIATANQGSEATYESGFVIDKFPISRPNLTFSTLTVSNMSPEDSSIYLCSVVTGAPDNQPQHFGDGTRLSIL.

This clonotype was found many times. The V and J genes are TRBV7-8 and TRBJ2-7; TRBD1 agrees at 9 bases. The trim removed 7 bases at V and 6 bases at J, leaving 10 bases unmatched. The CDR3 is 14 amino acids. Germline CDR1 and CDR2: SGHVS and FQNEAQ. CDR3 DNA: TGTGCCAGCACCACCGGGACAGGGTTAGGCGAGCAGTACTTC. Its protein product is CASTTGTGLGEQYF. Combining the CDR3 with reference TRBV7-8 and TRBJ2-7 gives the whole variable domain GAGVSQSPRYKVAKRGQDVALRCDPISGHVSLFWYQQALGQGPEFLTYFQNEAQLDKSGLPSDRFFAERPEGSVSTLKIQRTQQEDSAVYLCASTTGTGLGEQYFGPGTRLTVT.

This clonotype came up a few times. The chain links TRBV12-3 or TRBV12-4 to TRBJ1-2, with TRBD1 matching 7 bases. CDR3 length equals 13 residues. J was trimmed by 4 bases and V by 5 bases; bases with no gene match: 4. The CDR3 here is CASSPGGIYGYTF. The CDR3 nucleotides are TGTGCCAGCAGTCCAGGGGGAATCTATGGCTACACCTTC.

This clonotype has ten or more counts. CDR3 DNA sequence: TGTGCCAGCAGTTCCATTCTCCCGAGCAATTCACCCCTCCACTTT. Protein: CASSSILPSNSPLHF. V usage is TRBV6-6 and J usage is TRBJ1-6, with unresolved D. V lost 4 bases and J lost 7, with 14 bases in between. This CDR3 contains 15 residues. CDR1 MNHNY and CDR2 SVGAGI come from the germline V gene (reference sequence).

The V gene is TRBV10-2, the J gene TRBJ2-7; 7 positions match TRBD2. CDR3 length equals 13 residues. V trimming: 2 bases; J trimming: 2 bases; junction bases outside the gene matches: 0. The germline V gene has CDR1 WSHSY and CDR2 SAAADI. CDR3 residues: CASSEGTTYEQYF. The CDR3 DNA sequence: TGCGCCAGCAGTGAGGGGACTACCTACGAGCAGTACTTC.

This clonotype was seen at least ten times. The rearrangement joins TRBV10-3 to TRBJ1-3; D call uncertain. Trimming took off 6 bases at V and 0 bases at J, with 9 bases between the two ends. The CDR3 is made up of 14 amino acids. The germline V gene has CDR1 ENHRY and CDR2 SYGVKD. In nucleotides, the CDR3 is TGTGCCATCAGCGCGACGAGCTCTGGAAACACCATATATTTT. It specifies CAISATSSGNTIYF.